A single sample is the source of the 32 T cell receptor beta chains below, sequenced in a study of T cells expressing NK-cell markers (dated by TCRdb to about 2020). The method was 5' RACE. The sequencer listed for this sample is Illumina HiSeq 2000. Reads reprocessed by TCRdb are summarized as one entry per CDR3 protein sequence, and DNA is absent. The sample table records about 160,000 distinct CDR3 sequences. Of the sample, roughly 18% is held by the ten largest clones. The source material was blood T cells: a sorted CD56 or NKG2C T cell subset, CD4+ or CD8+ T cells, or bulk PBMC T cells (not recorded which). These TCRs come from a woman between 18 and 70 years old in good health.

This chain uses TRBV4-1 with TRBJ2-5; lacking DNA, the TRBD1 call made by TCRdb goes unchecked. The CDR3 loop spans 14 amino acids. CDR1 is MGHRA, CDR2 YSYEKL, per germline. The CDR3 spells CASSQLQGSETQYF.

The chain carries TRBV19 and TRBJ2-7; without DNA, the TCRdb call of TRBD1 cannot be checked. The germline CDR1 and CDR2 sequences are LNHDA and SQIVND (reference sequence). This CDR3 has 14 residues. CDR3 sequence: CASSTPGPTYEQYF.

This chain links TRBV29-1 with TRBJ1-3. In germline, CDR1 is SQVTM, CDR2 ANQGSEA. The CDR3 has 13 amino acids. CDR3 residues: CSVAKNSGNTIYF.

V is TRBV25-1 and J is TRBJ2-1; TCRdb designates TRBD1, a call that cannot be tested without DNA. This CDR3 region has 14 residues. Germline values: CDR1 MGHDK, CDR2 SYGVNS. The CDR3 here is CASSDRTANNEQFF.

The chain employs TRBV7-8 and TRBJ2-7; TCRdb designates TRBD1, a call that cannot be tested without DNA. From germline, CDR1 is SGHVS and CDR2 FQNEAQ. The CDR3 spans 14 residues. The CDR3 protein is CASSLQGSASEQYF. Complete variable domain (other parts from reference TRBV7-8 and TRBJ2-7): GAGVSQSPRYKVAKRGQDVALRCDPISGHVSLFWYQQALGQGPEFLTYFQNEAQLDKSGLPSDRFFAERPEGSVSTLKIQRTQQEDSAVYLCASSLQGSASEQYFGPGTRLTVT.

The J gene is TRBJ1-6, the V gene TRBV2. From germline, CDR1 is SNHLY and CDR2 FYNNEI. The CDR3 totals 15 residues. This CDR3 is CASSIKESLNSPLHF.

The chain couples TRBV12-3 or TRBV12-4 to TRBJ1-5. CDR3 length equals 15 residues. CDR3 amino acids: CASSLVFAGISPQHF.

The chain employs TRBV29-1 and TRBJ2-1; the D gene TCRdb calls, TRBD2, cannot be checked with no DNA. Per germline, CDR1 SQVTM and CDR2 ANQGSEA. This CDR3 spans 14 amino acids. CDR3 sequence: CSVVWGLNYNEQFF.

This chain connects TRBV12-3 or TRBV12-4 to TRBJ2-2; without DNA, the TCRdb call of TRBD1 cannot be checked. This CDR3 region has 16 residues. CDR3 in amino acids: CASSFGQGRKGGELFF.

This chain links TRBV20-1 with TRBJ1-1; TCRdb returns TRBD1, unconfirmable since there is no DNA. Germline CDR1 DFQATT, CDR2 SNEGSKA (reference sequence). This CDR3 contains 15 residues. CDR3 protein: CSARGVDRVGTEAFF.

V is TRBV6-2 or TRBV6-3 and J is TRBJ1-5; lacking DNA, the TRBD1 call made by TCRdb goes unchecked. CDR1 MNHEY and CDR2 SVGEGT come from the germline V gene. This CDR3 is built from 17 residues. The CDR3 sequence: CASSPQGRGSGLAPQHF.

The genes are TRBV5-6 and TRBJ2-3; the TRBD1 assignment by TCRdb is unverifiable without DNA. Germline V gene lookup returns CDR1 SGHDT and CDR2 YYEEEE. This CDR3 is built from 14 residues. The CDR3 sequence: CASSFTGDTDTQYF. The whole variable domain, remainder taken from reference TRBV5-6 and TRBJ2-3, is DAGVTQSPTHLIKTRGQQVTLRCSPKSGHDTVSWYQQALGQGPQFIFQYYEEEERQRGNFPDRFSGHQFPNYSSELNVNALLLGDSALYLCASSFTGDTDTQYFGPGTRLTVL.

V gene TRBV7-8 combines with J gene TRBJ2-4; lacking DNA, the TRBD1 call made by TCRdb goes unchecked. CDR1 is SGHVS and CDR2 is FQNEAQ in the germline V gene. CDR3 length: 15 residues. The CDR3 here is CASSPGTGIKNIQYF.

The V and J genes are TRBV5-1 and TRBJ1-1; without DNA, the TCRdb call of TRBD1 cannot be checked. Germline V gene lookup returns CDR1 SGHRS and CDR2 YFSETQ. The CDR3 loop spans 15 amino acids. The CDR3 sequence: CASSFTGTANTEAFF.

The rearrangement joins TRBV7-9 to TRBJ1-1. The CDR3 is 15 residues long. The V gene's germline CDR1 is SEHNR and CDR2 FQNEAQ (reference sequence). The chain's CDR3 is CASSLAAEEDTEAFF. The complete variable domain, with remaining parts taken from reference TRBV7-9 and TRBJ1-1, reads DTGVSQNPRHKITKRGQNVTFRCDPISEHNRLYWYRQTLGQGPEFLTYFQNEAQLEKSRLLSDRFSAERPKGSFSTLEIQRTEQGDSAMYLCASSLAAEEDTEAFFGQGTRLTVV.

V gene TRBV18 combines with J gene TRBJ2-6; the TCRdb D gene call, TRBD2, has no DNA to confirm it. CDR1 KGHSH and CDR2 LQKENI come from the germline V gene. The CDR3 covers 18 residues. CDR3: CASSPSPASLSGANVLTF.

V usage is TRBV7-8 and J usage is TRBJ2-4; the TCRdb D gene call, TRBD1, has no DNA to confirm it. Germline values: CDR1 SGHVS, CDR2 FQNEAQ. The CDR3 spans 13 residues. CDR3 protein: CASGGLGENIQYF.

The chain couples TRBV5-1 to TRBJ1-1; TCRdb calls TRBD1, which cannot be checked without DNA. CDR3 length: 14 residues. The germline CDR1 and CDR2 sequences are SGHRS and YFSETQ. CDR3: CASSKGSGNTEAFF.

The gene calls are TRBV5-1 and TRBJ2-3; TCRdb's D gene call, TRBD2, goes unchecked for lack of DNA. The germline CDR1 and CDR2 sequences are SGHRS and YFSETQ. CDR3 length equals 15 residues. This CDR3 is CASSLKTSGTDTQYF.

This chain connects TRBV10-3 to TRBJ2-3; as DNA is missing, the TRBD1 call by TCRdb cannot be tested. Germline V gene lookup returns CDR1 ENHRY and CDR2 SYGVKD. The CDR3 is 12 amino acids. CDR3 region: CAISTGTDTQYF.

CDR3: CASSLEVGQGSYNEQFF. The rearrangement joins TRBV5-1 to TRBJ2-1; without DNA, the TCRdb call of TRBD1 cannot be checked. The CDR3 totals 17 residues. CDR1 and CDR2 from the germline V gene are SGHRS and YFSETQ.

CDR3 amino acids: CASSLVSTGPPAKNIQYF. The genes are TRBV5-1 and TRBJ2-4; no DNA is available, so the TRBD1 call from TCRdb remains unchecked. Per the germline V gene, CDR1 is SGHRS and CDR2 is YFSETQ. CDR3 length: 18 amino acids.

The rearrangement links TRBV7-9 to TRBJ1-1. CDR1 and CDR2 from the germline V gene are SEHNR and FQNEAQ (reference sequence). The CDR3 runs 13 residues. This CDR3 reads CASSFGRDTEAFF.

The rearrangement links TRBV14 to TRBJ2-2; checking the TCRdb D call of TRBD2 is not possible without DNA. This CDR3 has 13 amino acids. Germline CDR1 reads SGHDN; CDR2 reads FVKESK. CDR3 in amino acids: CASSPTSAGELFF.

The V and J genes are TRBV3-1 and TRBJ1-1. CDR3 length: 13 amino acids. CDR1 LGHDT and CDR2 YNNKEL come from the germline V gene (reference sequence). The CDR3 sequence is CASSQVGGAEAFF.

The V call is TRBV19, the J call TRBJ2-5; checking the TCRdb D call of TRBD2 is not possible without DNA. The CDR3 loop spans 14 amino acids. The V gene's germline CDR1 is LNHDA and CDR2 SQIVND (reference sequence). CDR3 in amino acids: CAASLRGDQETQYF. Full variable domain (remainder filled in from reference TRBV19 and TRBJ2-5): DGGITQSPKYLFRKEGQNVTLSCEQNLNHDAMYWYRQDPGQGLRLIYYSQIVNDFQKGDIAEGYSVSREKKESFPLTVTSAQKNPTAFYLCAASLRGDQETQYFGPGTRLLVL.

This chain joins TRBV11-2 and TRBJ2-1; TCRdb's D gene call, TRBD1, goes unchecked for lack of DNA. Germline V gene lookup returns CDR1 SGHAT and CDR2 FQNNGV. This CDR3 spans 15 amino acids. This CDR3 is CASSGQIGANNEQFF.

The CDR3 region is CASSLTGASYNEQFF. This chain uses TRBV4-1 with TRBJ2-1; TCRdb reports TRBD1, a call that lacks DNA to check it against. Looked up from germline, CDR1 is MGHRA and CDR2 is YSYEKL. There are 15 residues in the CDR3.

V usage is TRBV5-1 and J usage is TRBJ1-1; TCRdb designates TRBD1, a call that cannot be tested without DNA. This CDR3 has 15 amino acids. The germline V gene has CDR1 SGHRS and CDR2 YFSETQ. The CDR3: CASSLELRGGTEAFF.

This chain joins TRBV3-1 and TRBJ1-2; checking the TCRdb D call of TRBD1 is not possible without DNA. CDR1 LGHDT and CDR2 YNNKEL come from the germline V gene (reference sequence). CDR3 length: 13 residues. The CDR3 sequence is CASSQSSGGSYTF.

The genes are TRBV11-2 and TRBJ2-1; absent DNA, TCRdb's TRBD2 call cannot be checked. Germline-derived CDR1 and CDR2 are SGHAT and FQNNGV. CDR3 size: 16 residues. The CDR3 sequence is CASSPRLAGRGNEQFF. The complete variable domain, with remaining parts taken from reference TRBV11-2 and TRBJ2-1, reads EAGVAQSPRYKIIEKRQSVAFWCNPISGHATLYWYQQILGQGPKLLIQFQNNGVVDDSQLPKDRFSAERLKGVDSTLKIQPAKLEDSAVYLCASSPRLAGRGNEQFFGPGTRLTVL.

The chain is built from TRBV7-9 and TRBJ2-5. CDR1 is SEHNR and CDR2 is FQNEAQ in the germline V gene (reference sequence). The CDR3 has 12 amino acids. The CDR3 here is CASRVTEETQYF.